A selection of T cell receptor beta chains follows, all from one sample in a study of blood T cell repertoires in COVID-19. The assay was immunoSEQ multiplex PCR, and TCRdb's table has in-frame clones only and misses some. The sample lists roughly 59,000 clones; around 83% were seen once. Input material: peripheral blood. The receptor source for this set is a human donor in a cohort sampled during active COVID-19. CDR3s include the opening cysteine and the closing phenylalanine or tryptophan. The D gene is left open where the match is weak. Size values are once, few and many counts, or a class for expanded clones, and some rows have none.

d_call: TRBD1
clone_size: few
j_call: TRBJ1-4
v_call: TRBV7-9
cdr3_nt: TGTGCCAGCAGCTTAGCGGACAGGGCGGTTTCATTC
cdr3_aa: CASSLADRAVSF

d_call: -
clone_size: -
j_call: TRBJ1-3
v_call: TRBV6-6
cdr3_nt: TGTGCCAGCAGTCCCTCGCCGAGGACTGGAAACACCATATATTTT
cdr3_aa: CASSPSPRTGNTIYF

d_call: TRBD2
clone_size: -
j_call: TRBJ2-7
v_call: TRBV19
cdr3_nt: TGTGCCAGTAGTATAGATCCCAGCGGGATTTACGAGCAGTACTTC
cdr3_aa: CASSIDPSGIYEQYF

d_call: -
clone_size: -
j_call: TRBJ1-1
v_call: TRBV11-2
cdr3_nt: TGTGCCAGCACCCAGGGGCGAGGGTATCTTGACACTGAAGCTTTCTTT
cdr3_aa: CASTQGRGYLDTEAFF

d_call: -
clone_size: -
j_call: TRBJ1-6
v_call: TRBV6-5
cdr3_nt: TGTGCCAGCAGTAAAACCCGGGAGAATTCACCCCTCCACTTT
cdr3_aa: CASSKTRENSPLHF

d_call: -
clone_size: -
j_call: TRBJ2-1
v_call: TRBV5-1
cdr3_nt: TGCGCCAGCAGCTCAGGGGGGCGAGCGTACAATGAGCAGTTCTTC
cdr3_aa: CASSSGGRAYNEQFF

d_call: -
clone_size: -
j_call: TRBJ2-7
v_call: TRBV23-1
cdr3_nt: TGCGCCAGCAGTCCGCAGGGTTCCTACGAGCAGTACTTC
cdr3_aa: CASSPQGSYEQYF

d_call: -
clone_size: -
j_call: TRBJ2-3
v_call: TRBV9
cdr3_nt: TGTGCCAGCAGCCCCCACTGGCGGGGAGGTCAAGATACGCAGTATTTT
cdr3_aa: CASSPHWRGGQDTQYF

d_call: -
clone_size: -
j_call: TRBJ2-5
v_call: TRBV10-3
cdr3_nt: TGTGCCATCAGTGAGTCATCGGGGTACGAGACCCAGTACTTC
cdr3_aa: CAISESSGYETQYF

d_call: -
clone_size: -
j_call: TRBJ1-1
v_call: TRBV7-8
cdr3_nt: TGTGCCAGCAGCCGGGGGGGGTTGAACACTGAAGCTTTCTTT
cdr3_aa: CASSRGGLNTEAFF

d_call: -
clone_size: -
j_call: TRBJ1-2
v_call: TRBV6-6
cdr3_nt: TGTGCCAGCACTTTCAAACCTGCCCGCGACTATGGCTACACCTTC
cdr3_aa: CASTFKPARDYGYTF

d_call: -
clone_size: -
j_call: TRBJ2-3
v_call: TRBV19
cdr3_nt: TGTGCCAGTAGTTTATTGTTGATACCTCTAACTAGCACAGATACGCAGTATTTT
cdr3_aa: CASSLLLIPLTSTDTQYF

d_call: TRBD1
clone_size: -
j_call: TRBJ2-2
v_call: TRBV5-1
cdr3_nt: TGCGCCAGCACTTACAGGGGGTTGAACACCGGGGAGCTGTTTTTT
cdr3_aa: CASTYRGLNTGELFF

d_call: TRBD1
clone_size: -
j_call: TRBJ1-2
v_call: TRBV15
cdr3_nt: TGTGCCACCAGCCCGACAGGGGAGGGCTATGGCTACACCTTC
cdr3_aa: CATSPTGEGYGYTF

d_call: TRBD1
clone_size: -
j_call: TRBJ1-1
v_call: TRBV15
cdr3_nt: TGTGCCACCAGCCGCGACACCGGGACAGGTACTTTCTTT
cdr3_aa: CATSRDTGTGTFF

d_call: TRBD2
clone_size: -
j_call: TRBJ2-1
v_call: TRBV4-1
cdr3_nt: TGCGCCAGCAGCCAGGCACCGGGGGGGTACAATGAGCAGTTCTTC
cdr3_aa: CASSQAPGGYNEQFF

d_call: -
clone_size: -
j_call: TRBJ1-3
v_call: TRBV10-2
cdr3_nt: TGCGCCAGCAGTACCGGGAGCTCTGGAAACACCATATATTTT
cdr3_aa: CASSTGSSGNTIYF

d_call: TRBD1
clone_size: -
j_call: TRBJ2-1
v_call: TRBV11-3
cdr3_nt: TGTGCCAGCAGCTTGACCGCCGGGACAGGGACTGAGCAGTTCTTC
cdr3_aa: CASSLTAGTGTEQFF

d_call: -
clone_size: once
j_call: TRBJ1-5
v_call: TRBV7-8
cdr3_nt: TGTGCCAGCAGCCTTAGCAGCAATCAGCCCCAGCATTTT
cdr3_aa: CASSLSSNQPQHF

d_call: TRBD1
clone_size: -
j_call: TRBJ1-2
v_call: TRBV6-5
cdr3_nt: TGTGCCAGCAGCTTAAGGGGACAGGGGGCATCTGGCTACACCTTC
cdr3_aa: CASSLRGQGASGYTF

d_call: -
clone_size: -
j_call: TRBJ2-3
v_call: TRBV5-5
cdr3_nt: TGTGCCAGCAGCTTGGTCCGTGCGGGCTACACAGATACGCAGTATTTT
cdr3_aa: CASSLVRAGYTDTQYF

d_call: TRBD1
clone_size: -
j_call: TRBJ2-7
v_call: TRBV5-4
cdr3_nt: TGTGCCAGCAGCTCACAGGGGCCGGGCGACTACGAGCAGTACTTC
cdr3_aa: CASSSQGPGDYEQYF

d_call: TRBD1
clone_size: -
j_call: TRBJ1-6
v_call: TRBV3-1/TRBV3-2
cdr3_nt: TGTGCCAGCAGCCAAGGACAGGGGGCCGAGTCACCCCTCCACTTT
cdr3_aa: CASSQGQGAESPLHF

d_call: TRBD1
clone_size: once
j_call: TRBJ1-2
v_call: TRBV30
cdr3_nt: TGTGCCTGGAGTAAACTCACAGGGGATGGCTACACCTTC
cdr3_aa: CAWSKLTGDGYTF

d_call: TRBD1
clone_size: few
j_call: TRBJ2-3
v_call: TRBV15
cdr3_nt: TGTGCCACCAGCAGAGGAACAGGGGGCGCAGATCTGTATTTT
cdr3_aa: CATSRGTGGADLYF

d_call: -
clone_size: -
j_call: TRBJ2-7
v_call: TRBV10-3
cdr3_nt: TGTGCCATCAGTGAACAGGCCTACGAGCAGTACTTC
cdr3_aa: CAISEQAYEQYF

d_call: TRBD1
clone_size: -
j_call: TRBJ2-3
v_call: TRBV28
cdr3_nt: TGTGCCAGCAGTTCCGGACAGGGGCTGAACACAGATACGCAGTATTTT
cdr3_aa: CASSSGQGLNTDTQYF

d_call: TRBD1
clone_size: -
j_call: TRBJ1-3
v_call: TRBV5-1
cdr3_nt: TGCGCCAGCAGCACAGGGGGCTCTGGAAACACCATATATTTT
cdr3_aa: CASSTGGSGNTIYF

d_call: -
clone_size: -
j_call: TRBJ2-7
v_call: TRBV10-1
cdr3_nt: TGCGCCAGCAGTGAGGCCGGGACATTCGACGAGCAGTACTTC
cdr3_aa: CASSEAGTFDEQYF

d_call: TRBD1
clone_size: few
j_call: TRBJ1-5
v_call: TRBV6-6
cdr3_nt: TGTGCCAGCAGTCAAACAGGGGGCGGGGGCAATCAGCCCCAGCATTTT
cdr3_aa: CASSQTGGGGNQPQHF

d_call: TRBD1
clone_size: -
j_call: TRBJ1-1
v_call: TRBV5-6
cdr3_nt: TGTGCCAGCAGCTCATCCGGACAGGGAGGAACTGAAGCTTTCTTT
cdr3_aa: CASSSSGQGGTEAFF

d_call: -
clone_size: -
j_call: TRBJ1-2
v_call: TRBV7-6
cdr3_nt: TGTGCCAGCAGCTTAGACCTGGGGCATGGCTACACCTTC
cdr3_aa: CASSLDLGHGYTF

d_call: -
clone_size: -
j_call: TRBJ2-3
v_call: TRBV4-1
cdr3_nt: TGCGCCAGCAGCCATGGCCGCGGGACTAGCACAGATACGCAGTATTTT
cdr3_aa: CASSHGRGTSTDTQYF

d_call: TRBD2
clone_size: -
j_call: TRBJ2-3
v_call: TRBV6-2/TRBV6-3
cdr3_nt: TGTGCCAGCAGTTACTCAGCAGTAGCGGGAGGTCGCACAGATACGCAGTATTTT
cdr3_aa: CASSYSAVAGGRTDTQYF

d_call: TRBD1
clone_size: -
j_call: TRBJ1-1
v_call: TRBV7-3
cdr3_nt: TGTGCCAGCAGCCCTCAGGGGGTCACTGAAGCTTTCTTT
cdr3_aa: CASSPQGVTEAFF